This T cell receptor beta chain was recorded in a study of T-cell memory formation after mild COVID-19. Across the study: The TCR clusters were mostly specific to one donor.

Concerning this clonotype itself: At one of its ends the junction is not consistent with the germline gene, which may arise from a read error.

It was 5'RACE with constant-segment primers that produced the TCR alpha and TCR beta cDNA libraries, which carried sample barcodes and UMIs. TCRdb re-derived calls from the 5' RACE reads in MiXCR, one entry per CDR3 protein. This table holds about 200,000 distinct CDR3 sequences, 7.5% to 10% found once. Germline V gives CDR1 SSHAT, CDR2 FNYEAQ (reference sequence). The CDR3 is made up of 14 amino acids. This chain connects TRBV7-7 to TRBJ2-1; TRBD1 matches 8 bases. The source material was PBMCs or a T cell subset sorted from them (not recorded which). This clonotype originated in a man aged 18 to 35 who had mild COVID-19 (a few samples of this study predate the infection). Cell type and time point are not known. CDR3 in DNA: TGTGCTAGCAGTCCGACAGGGGCCTACAATGAGCAGTTCTTC. The encoded protein is CASSPTGAYNEQFF.